Following are 3 T cell receptor beta chains from one sample sequenced in a study of blood T cells in healthy people across ages. Using a J-beta primer mix together with a sample-barcoded 5' primer, a second PCR was run for about 6 to 12 cycles. TCRdb reanalysed the 5' RACE reads using MiXCR and keeps one entry per CDR3 protein. The sample holds around 800,000 distinct CDR3 sequences, less than 60% seen once. Sequencing input: blood. The receptors stem from a man of 80 years or more in good health.

V and J are TRBV24-1 and TRBJ2-1, with a possible D match to TRBD2 (7 bases). CDR3 length: 18 residues. Per germline, CDR1 KGHDR and CDR2 SFDVKD. The V gene lost 2 bases and the J gene lost 7 bases, with 23 bases spanning the gap. This CDR3 reads CATSDWGTSEAGINEQFF. For the CDR3, the DNA is TGTGCCACCAGTGATTGGGGGACAAGTGAAGCGGGAATAAATGAGCAGTTCTTC.

In regard to this clonotype: It may be a read error: a sequence one base away is much more abundant. The CDR3 protein is CASSVAPGPGTDTQYF. The CDR3 DNA follows: TGTGCCAGCAGCGTAGCTCCGGGCCCGGGCACAGATACGCAGTATTTT. The V and J genes are TRBV9 and TRBJ2-3; unclear D gene. Germline assignment: CDR1 SGDLS and CDR2 YYNGEE. Trimming shortened V by 0 bases and J by 1 base, and 12 bases separated the two germline ends. The CDR3 sequence is 16 residues long.

The chain combines TRBV2 with TRBJ1-5; D might be TRBD1 (5 bases). Germline loops: CDR1 SNHLY, CDR2 FYNNEI. The CDR3 runs to 13 residues. Trimming cost V 8 bases and J 1 base, with 9 bases left between them. CDR3 DNA sequence: TGTGCCAGCCAACCAGGGAGCAATCAGCCCCAGCATTTT. This encodes CASQPGSNQPQHF.